The next 19 T cell receptor beta chains were all read from a single sample in a study of Ad26.COV2.S vaccination and SARS-CoV-2 variants. Data came from immunoSEQ multiplex PCR; TCRdb stores just in-frame clones and leaves some out. The table lists about 680,000 clones, roughly 90% of them singletons. The treatment is: 15 to 20 received Ad26.COV2.S at low or high dose, single or two shots; several received placebo; per-sample allocation not given. Repertoires come from day 63 after the first vaccine or placebo injection. The sample was peripheral blood, taken in a trial of Ad26.COV2.S vaccine versus placebo. The receptor set was obtained from a person between 18 and 65 years old who received the Ad26.COV2.S COVID-19 vaccine or a placebo.

J is TRBJ1-1 and V is TRBV2; TRBD1 might be the D (5 bases). The V end was cut by 8 bases, the J end by 10 bases, with 14 bases between. The CDR3 spans 11 residues. In germline, CDR1 is SNHLY, CDR2 FYNNEI. CDR3 region: CASSPTRGAFF. The CDR3 nucleotides read TGTGCCAGCTCACCCACGAGGGGAGCTTTCTTT.

The chain has TRBV19 and TRBJ2-1; D not resolved. The CDR3 totals 15 residues. Between the trimmed V and J ends, which lost 5 bases and 0 bases, there was a span of 11 bases. The germline gives CDR1 LNHDA, CDR2 SQIVND (reference sequence). The CDR3 sequence is CASSGDWSSYNEQFF. CDR3 bases: TGTGCCAGTAGTGGAGACTGGAGCTCCTACAATGAGCAGTTCTTC.

The gene calls are TRBV21-1 and TRBJ2-7; the listed D gene, TRBD1, was not tested against the DNA. TRBV21-1 is a known pseudogene. This CDR3 has 22 amino acids. The CDR3, as DNA: TGTGCCAGCAGCAAAGTGGAGAGTGCGAGAAACCAGAACGGGACAGGGATCTACGAGCAGTACTTC. Encoded protein: CASSKVESARNQNGTGIYEQYF.

This clone was seen once. The rearrangement links TRBV3-1 (or the pseudogene TRBV3-2) to TRBJ2-5; the D gene is possibly TRBD1 (6 bases). V was shortened by 4 bases and J by 0 bases, with 12 bases between the two germline ends. This CDR3 has 15 amino acids. Germline V gene lookup returns CDR1 LGHDT and CDR2 YNNKEL (reference sequence). CDR3 bases: TGTGCCAGCAGCCTCCAGGGGACCTACCAAGAGACCCAGTACTTC. Translating it yields CASSLQGTYQETQYF.

The chain has TRBV10-3 and TRBJ2-3; D not resolved. The V gene's germline CDR1 is ENHRY and CDR2 SYGVKD. V was clipped by 0 bases and J by 7 bases, with 8 bases between them. The CDR3 spans 13 residues. CDR3 loop: CAISESLSYTQYF. CDR3 bases: TGTGCCATCAGTGAGTCTCTGAGTTATACGCAGTATTTT.

This chain links TRBV4-2 with TRBJ2-3; 10 positions agree with TRBD2. The CDR3 runs 17 residues. Per the germline V gene, CDR1 is LGHNA and CDR2 is YNFKEQ. The ends lost 4 bases at V and 8 bases at J; junction bases unmatched: 15. The CDR3 coding sequence is TGTGCCAGCAGCCCTCTGATAAGCGGGGGGGAGCAAGGTACGCAGTATTTT. This translates into CASSPLISGGEQGTQYF.

The V gene is TRBV6-5, the J gene TRBJ1-6; 8 nucleotides align to TRBD1. The CDR3 runs 15 residues. V shed 0 bases, J shed 14 bases, and the junction held 9 bases outside the gene matches. Germline assignment: CDR1 MNHEY and CDR2 SVGAGI. CDR3 amino acids: CASSYSTGALFTLHF. CDR3 coding DNA: TGTGCCAGCAGTTACTCGACAGGGGCCCTATTCACCCTCCACTTT.

The chain carries TRBV19 and TRBJ2-2; TRBD1 aligns across 7 bases. The CDR3 consists of 15 residues. The V gene end was trimmed by 2 bases and the J gene end by 3 bases; junction bases not matched to a gene: 3. The germline V gene encodes CDR1 LNHDA and CDR2 SQIVND (reference sequence). Written as DNA, the CDR3 is TGTGCCAGTAGTATAAGGGGGCGGGACACCGGGGAGCTGTTTTTT. It codes for CASSIRGRDTGELFF.

Comments on this clone: The same CDR3 can be traced to other DNA sequences in this sample. V is TRBV7-9 and J is TRBJ1-1, with no clear D. CDR1 and CDR2 from the germline V gene are SEHNR and FQNEAQ (reference sequence). Deletions cut 2 bases from V and 1 base from J, with 5 bases between. The CDR3 covers 13 residues. CDR3 sequence reads: CASSLQENTEAFF. In nucleotides, the CDR3 is TGTGCCAGCAGCTTACAGGAGAACACTGAAGCTTTCTTT.

The V call is TRBV2, the J call TRBJ2-5, with D tentatively TRBD2 (6 bases). Trimming removed 6 bases at V and 5 bases at J, with 13 bases between. CDR3 length: 13 residues. Germline CDR1 reads SNHLY; CDR2 reads FYNNEI. Here the CDR3 DNA reads TGTGCCAGCAGCGGGACTGGACGGGAGACCCAGTACTTC. Protein sequence: CASSGTGRETQYF.

The V call is TRBV6-2 or TRBV6-3, the J call TRBJ1-3, with D unclear. The CDR3 runs 13 residues. Trimming removed 2 bases from V and 7 bases from J, with 9 bases in between. Germline V gene sequence: CDR1 MNHEY, CDR2 SVGEGT. The CDR3 DNA reads TGTGCCAGCAGTTACGAGGATGGGAACACCATATATTTT. This translates into CASSYEDGNTIYF.

The chain carries TRBV7-3 and TRBJ1-2; D is uncertain. The CDR3 totals 13 residues. V lost 1 base and J lost 7, with 10 bases in between. CDR1 is SGHTA, CDR2 FQGTGA, per germline. CDR3 loop: CASSLSGRRGYTF. The CDR3, as DNA: TGTGCCAGCAGCTTAAGCGGACGGCGTGGCTACACCTTC.

The chain recombines TRBV6-4 with TRBJ2-3, with D possibly TRBD2 on 6 matching bases. The germline V gene has CDR1 MRHNA and CDR2 SNTAGT. This CDR3 is 16 amino acids long. The V end lost 2 bases, the J end lost 0 bases, and 12 bases lay between the germline ends. The CDR3 nucleotides read TGTGCCAGCAGTGACCGGGACTCCTCTAGCACAGATACGCAGTATTTT. Translation: CASSDRDSSSTDTQYF.

The rearrangement uses TRBV11-2 and TRBJ2-3; D is uncertain. Germline loops: CDR1 SGHAT, CDR2 FQNNGV. This CDR3 has 14 residues. With 4 bases removed from V and 2 bases from J, the gap between germline ends came to 10 bases. CDR3 sequence (DNA): TGTGCCAGCAGCTGGGGATTTTCCACAGATACGCAGTATTTT. The encoded protein is CASSWGFSTDTQYF. Based on the CDR3 plus reference TRBV11-2 and TRBJ2-3, the full variable domain is EAGVAQSPRYKIIEKRQSVAFWCNPISGHATLYWYQQILGQGPKLLIQFQNNGVVDDSQLPKDRFSAERLKGVDSTLKIQPAKLEDSAVYLCASSWGFSTDTQYFGPGTRLTVL.

This chain links TRBV10-3 with TRBJ1-5; no firm D call. Germline loops: CDR1 ENHRY, CDR2 SYGVKD. Trimming pared 2 bases from V and 1 base from J, leaving 6 bases between. This CDR3 is 14 amino acids long. The CDR3 DNA is TGTGCCATCAGTGAGGCGGACAGCAATCAGCCCCAGCATTTT. It translates to CAISEADSNQPQHF.

This CDR3 is CASEGGGHYEQYF. CDR3 coding DNA: TGTGCCTCAGAAGGAGGAGGACATTACGAGCAGTACTTC. The chain employs TRBV7-2 and TRBJ2-7; TRBD1 or TRBD2 may be the D gene (5 bases each). Trimming stripped 11 bases from V and 4 bases from J, with 18 bases between. The CDR3 is 13 amino acids. In germline, CDR1 is SGHTA, CDR2 FQGNSA.

The chain recombines TRBV30 with TRBJ2-6; D not certain. V gave up 1 base and J gave up 0 bases, with 7 bases separating them. The CDR3 is 15 residues long. CDR1 GTSNPN and CDR2 SVGIG come from the germline V gene (reference sequence). CDR3 coding DNA: TGTGCCTGGAGTGCCGCCCGCTCTGGGGCCAACGTCCTGACTTTC. It is translated as CAWSAARSGANVLTF.

This chain joins TRBV7-9 and TRBJ1-2, with D uncertain. CDR3 length: 15 amino acids. CDR1 SEHNR and CDR2 FQNEAQ come from the germline V gene (reference sequence). Trimming left V 10 bases short and J 4 bases short, with 22 bases between. CDR3 DNA sequence: TGTGCCACCCCCCCCATGCGGGTGTCAGGCTATGGCTACACCTTC. Translating gives CATPPMRVSGYGYTF.

The chain joins TRBV7-3 to TRBJ2-1; 10 bases agree with TRBD2. CDR1 and CDR2 (germline): SGHTA, FQGTGA. The ends lost 5 bases at V and 7 bases at J; junction bases unmatched: 5. This CDR3 spans 14 amino acids. The CDR3, as DNA: TGTGCCAGCAGCCTCGAGGGACTAGCGAATGAGCAGTTCTTC. It is translated as CASSLEGLANEQFF.